Sequencing of this TCR beta chain was carried out in a study of T cells in Graves' hyperthyroidism and ophthalmopathy. What was amplified from RNA transcripts were TCR beta CDR3 regions. HTBI primers were employed in a first-round RT-PCR of the TCR CDR3. TCRdb independently ran MiXCR on the multiplex PCR reads; one entry per CDR3 protein. Of 300,000 or so distinct CDR3 sequences in the sample, about 21% were seen once. CDR3 length: 15 residues. Germline V gene lookup returns CDR1 LNHDA and CDR2 SQIVND (reference sequence). With 6 bases clipped from V and 1 base from J, the junction kept 4 bases outside the gene matches.

This clonotype was sampled from a woman aged 45-60 years with Graves' hyperthyroidism. The source material was blood. The V gene is TRBV19, the J gene TRBJ2-2, with 8 bases fitting TRBD2. The DNA of the CDR3 is TGTGCCAGTAGATTCCTAGCGGGGAACACCGGGGAGCTGTTTTTT. Translating gives CASRFLAGNTGELFF.